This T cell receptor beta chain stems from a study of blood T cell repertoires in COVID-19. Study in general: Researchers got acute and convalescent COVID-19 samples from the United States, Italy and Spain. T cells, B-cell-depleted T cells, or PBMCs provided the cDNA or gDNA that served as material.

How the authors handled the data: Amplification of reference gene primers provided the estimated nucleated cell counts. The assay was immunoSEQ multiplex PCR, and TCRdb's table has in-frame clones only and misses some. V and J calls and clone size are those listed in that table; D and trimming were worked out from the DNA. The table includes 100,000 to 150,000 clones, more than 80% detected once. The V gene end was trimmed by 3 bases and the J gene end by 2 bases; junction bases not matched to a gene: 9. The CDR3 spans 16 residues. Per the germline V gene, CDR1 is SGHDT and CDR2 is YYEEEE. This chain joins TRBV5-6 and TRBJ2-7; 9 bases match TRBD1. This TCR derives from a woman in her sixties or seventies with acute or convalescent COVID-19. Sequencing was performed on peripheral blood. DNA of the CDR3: TGTGCCAGCAGCTCCCCGGGACAGGGTCGGACCTACGAGCAGTACTTC. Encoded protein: CASSSPGQGRTYEQYF.